The 27 T cell receptor beta chains in this list originate from one sample, sequenced in a study of human T cells and chemical hapten exposure. TCRdb independently ran MiXCR on the RACE reads; one entry per CDR3 protein. The data contain about 140,000 distinct CDR3 sequences, about 11% of them singletons. Time point specified: patch test 2, 6 weeks after DPC sensitization. Described treatment: therapeutic diphenylcyclopropenone sensitization with weekly scalp DPC. The material sequenced was whole blood, taken in connection with sensitization to the hapten diphenylcyclopropenone (DPC). The receptors derive from a woman aged 50 to 60 with alopecia areata. Some clones in this sample may be carry-over from other donors' samples.

This clonotype has more than one count but fewer than ten. The V gene is TRBV7-9, the J gene TRBJ2-1; 7 bases match TRBD2. V gave up 5 bases and J gave up 15 bases; unmatched junction bases: 13. Germline V CDR1 and CDR2: SEHNR, FQNEAQ (reference sequence). The CDR3 consists of 13 residues. The CDR3 nucleotides read TGTGCCAGCAGCCCCCTGGGAGGGGTAGTTGGGTTCTTC. Its protein product is CASSPLGGVVGFF.

The chain links TRBV11-3 to TRBJ1-2; D may be TRBD1 (6 bases). The CDR3 length is 11 residues. CDR1 is SGHNT, CDR2 YENEEA, per germline. V gave up 5 bases and J gave up 9 bases, with 10 bases separating them. CDR3 residues: CASSDRFSYTF. Here the CDR3 DNA reads TGTGCCAGCAGCGACAGGTTTAGCTACACCTTC.

This clonotype was detected a few times. The genes are TRBV14 and TRBJ2-5, with D hard to call. In germline, CDR1 is SGHDN, CDR2 FVKESK. Between the trimmed V and J ends, which lost 3 bases and 7 bases, there was a span of 9 bases. The CDR3 length is 12 residues. The CDR3 region has the DNA TGTGCCAGCAGCCAGGGTCTGAGGACCCAGTACTTC. Translated, it gives CASSQGLRTQYF.

At least ten counts were recorded for this clonotype. The chain employs TRBV5-1 and TRBJ1-1; D gene ambiguous. The CDR3 covers 15 residues. Between the trimmed V and J ends, which lost 1 base and 0 bases, there was a span of 10 bases. Germline CDR1 and CDR2: SGHRS and YFSETQ. The CDR3: CASSLSWLMNTEAFF. The CDR3 DNA reads as TGCGCCAGCAGCTTGTCCTGGCTTATGAACACTGAAGCTTTCTTT.

V gene TRBV6-6 combines with J gene TRBJ2-1; 8 positions match TRBD2. CDR1 and CDR2 (germline): MNHNY, SVGAGI (reference sequence). V shed 2 bases and J 3 bases; nucleotides not matched to a gene: 9. The CDR3 consists of 17 residues. The CDR3 protein is CASSYPGLAGYYNEQFF. CDR3 sequence (DNA): TGTGCCAGCAGTTACCCTGGATTAGCGGGGTACTACAATGAGCAGTTCTTC.

In this sample, this clonotype turned up a few times. It may be a read error: a sequence one base away is much more abundant. The chain has TRBV7-8 and TRBJ2-3; 13 nucleotides line up with TRBD2. V shed 4 bases, J shed 4 bases, and the junction held 11 bases outside the gene matches. The CDR3 is 18 amino acids. Germline V gene sequence: CDR1 SGHVS, CDR2 FQNEAQ. The CDR3 reads CASSSPALAGGGADTQYF. The CDR3 bases are TGTGCCAGCAGCTCCCCGGCACTAGCGGGAGGGGGGGCAGATACGCAGTATTTT.

This clonotype was picked up a small number of times. The chain uses TRBV5-4 and TRBJ2-1; 7 bases map to TRBD1. The germline V gene encodes CDR1 SGHNT and CDR2 YYREEE (reference sequence). Trimming at V came to 1 base and at J to 2 bases, leaving 6 bases not matched to a gene. The CDR3 loop spans 16 amino acids. The CDR3 nucleotides read TGTGCCAGCAGCTTGAGGGGGCAGGAGACCTACAATGAGCAGTTCTTC. Its protein is CASSLRGQETYNEQFF.

The chain recombines TRBV6-1 with TRBJ2-3, with D tentatively TRBD1 or TRBD2 (5 bases each). This CDR3 is built from 11 residues. Germline V CDR1 and CDR2: MNHNS, SASEGT. Trimming shortened V by 2 bases and J by 9 bases, and 6 bases separated the two germline ends. The CDR3 nucleotides are TGTGCCAGCAGTGAATGGGACACGCAGTATTTT. Protein sequence: CASSEWDTQYF.

V and J are TRBV11-2 and TRBJ2-2; the D gene is possibly TRBD1 (6 bases). Trimming took 1 base from V and 3 from J, leaving 9 bases between them. Looked up from germline, CDR1 is SGHAT and CDR2 is FQNNGV. The CDR3 loop spans 15 amino acids. CDR3 sequence reads: CASSLGTVDTGELFF. The CDR3 nucleotides are TGTGCCAGCAGCTTAGGGACAGTGGACACCGGGGAGCTGTTTTTT.

This clonotype has at least ten counts. J is TRBJ2-7 and V is TRBV6-5; 7 positions agree with TRBD1. With 5 bases clipped from V and 10 bases from J, the junction kept 8 bases outside the gene matches. The CDR3 runs 12 residues. CDR1 and CDR2 from the germline V gene are MNHEY and SVGAGI. This CDR3 reads CASSPRTGDQYF. CDR3 DNA: TGTGCCAGCAGTCCCCGGACAGGTGATCAGTACTTC.

There are a few counts of this clonotype. The rearrangement links TRBV28 to TRBJ2-6, with D hard to call. Looked up from germline, CDR1 is MDHEN and CDR2 is SYDVKM. The CDR3 is made up of 16 amino acids. Trimming removed 4 bases from V and 0 bases from J, with 10 bases in between. This CDR3 reads CASSYNGVSGANVLTF. In DNA, the CDR3 is TGTGCCAGCAGTTATAATGGAGTCTCTGGGGCCAACGTCCTGACTTTC.

V usage is TRBV9 and J usage is TRBJ2-2; D is unresolved. The germline V gene encodes CDR1 SGDLS and CDR2 YYNGEE. Deletions cut 3 bases from V and 3 bases from J, with 3 bases between. CDR3 length: 12 residues. The CDR3 nucleotides read TGTGCCAGCAGCGGCGACACCGGGGAGCTGTTTTTT. This encodes CASSGDTGELFF.

In its sample, this clonotype was seen a few times. This rearrangement joins TRBV12-3 or TRBV12-4 to TRBJ2-1; tentatively, D is TRBD2 (6 bases). Deletions cut 7 bases from V and 0 bases from J, with 16 bases between. The CDR3 is 16 residues long. The CDR3 region is CASTPRAGSSYNEQFF. The CDR3 nucleotides read TGTGCCAGCACCCCTCGGGCGGGGAGCTCCTACAATGAGCAGTTCTTC.

V and J are TRBV4-2 and TRBJ1-6, with D unclear. The length of the CDR3 is 15 residues. CDR1 and CDR2 (germline): LGHNA, YNFKEQ. V was trimmed by 0 bases and J by 8 bases, leaving 11 bases between them. The CDR3 here is CASSQEVTGYSPLHF. The CDR3 DNA sequence: TGTGCCAGCAGCCAAGAGGTGACCGGCTATTCACCCCTCCACTTT.

This chain joins TRBV9 and TRBJ2-1; a weak D match, TRBD2 (7 bases). Trimming removed 1 base at V and 7 bases at J, with 15 bases between. This CDR3 spans 15 amino acids. In germline, CDR1 is SGDLS, CDR2 YYNGEE. CDR3 coding DNA: TGTGCCAGCAGCGTACAGGGGAGGGAACGAAATGAGCAGTTCTTC. Its translation is CASSVQGRERNEQFF.

This clonotype was counted only a few times. The genes are TRBV18 and TRBJ2-5; no reliable D call. Looked up from germline, CDR1 is KGHSH and CDR2 is LQKENI. CDR3 length equals 13 residues. The V and J ends lost 2 bases and 5 bases respectively, with 9 bases between them. The CDR3, as DNA: TGTGCCAGCTCACCAGGCATCGTCGAGACCCAGTACTTC. This translates into CASSPGIVETQYF. Complete variable domain (other parts from reference TRBV18 and TRBJ2-5): NAGVMQNPRHLVRRRGQEARLRCSPMKGHSHVYWYRQLPEEGLKFMVYLQKENIIDESGMPKERFSAEFPKEGPSILRIQQVVRGDSAAYFCASSPGIVETQYFGPGTRLLVL.

In this sample, this clonotype turned up a few times. V gene TRBV6-6 combines with J gene TRBJ2-1; TRBD2 agrees at 10 bases. The CDR3 runs to 18 residues. The germline V gene encodes CDR1 MNHNY and CDR2 SVGAGI (reference sequence). The J segment lost 9 bases and the V segment lost 0 bases, leaving 14 bases of the junction unmatched. In DNA, the CDR3 is TGTGCCAGCAGTTACTCGAGGGGGCGGACTAGCGGTAAGGGTGAGCAGTTCTTC. The encoded protein is CASSYSRGRTSGKGEQFF.

In this sample, this clonotype turned up a few times. This chain uses TRBV5-1 with TRBJ2-2; D gene ambiguous. The CDR3 spans 18 residues. Germline CDR1 SGHRS, CDR2 YFSETQ. Trimming removed 2 bases from V and 4 bases from J, with 21 bases in between. The CDR3 region has the DNA TGCGCCAGCAGCTTTACACATGCCGGCCCGCGAGGCACCGGGGAGCTGTTTTTT. This codes for CASSFTHAGPRGTGELFF.

This clonotype showed up just a few times. The gene calls are TRBV6-1 and TRBJ2-5; 10 bases fit TRBD1. V lost 6 bases, J lost 5 bases, and 0 bases stayed unmatched. CDR1 is MNHNS and CDR2 is SASEGT in the germline V gene. The CDR3 covers 12 residues. For the CDR3, the DNA is TGTGCCAGCAGGGACAGGGGGGAGACCCAGTACTTC. It translates to CASRDRGETQYF.

This clonotype was counted between two and nine times. The CDR3 bases are TGTGCCAGCTTATGGGGCGGTACGAACACCGGGGAGCTGTTTTTT. This translates into CASLWGGTNTGELFF. J is TRBJ2-2 and V is TRBV12-3 or TRBV12-4; possible D gene TRBD1, 5 bases. Trimming removed 8 bases from V and 0 bases from J, with 13 bases in between. CDR3 length: 15 residues.

The chain is built from TRBV5-1 and TRBJ1-1, with D hard to call. Germline V CDR1 and CDR2: SGHRS, YFSETQ. The CDR3 has 13 amino acids. V was trimmed by 0 bases and J by 1 base, leaving 4 bases between them. Written as DNA, the CDR3 is TGCGCCAGCAGCTTGGACTGGAACACTGAAGCTTTCTTT. It yields the protein CASSLDWNTEAFF. Full variable domain (missing parts from reference TRBV5-1 and TRBJ1-1): KAGVTQTPRYLIKTRGQQVTLSCSPISGHRSVSWYQQTPGQGLQFLFEYFSETQRNKGNFPGRFSGRQFSNSRSEMNVSTLELGDSALYLCASSLDWNTEAFFGQGTRLTVV.

The chain employs TRBV25-1 and TRBJ1-4, with D perhaps matching TRBD1 (6 bases). The CDR3 is 13 amino acids. V dropped 4 bases and J dropped 8 bases, with 11 bases sitting between them. The V gene's germline CDR1 is MGHDK and CDR2 SYGVNS. CDR3 in amino acids: CASSVRDIEKLFF. The CDR3 region has the DNA TGTGCCAGCAGTGTCCGGGACATCGAAAAACTGTTTTTT.

This clonotype was counted only a few times. The rearrangement joins TRBV10-3 to TRBJ1-1; possible D gene TRBD1, 6 bases. The V and J ends lost 3 bases and 4 bases respectively, with 9 bases between them. CDR3 size: 13 residues. CDR1 is ENHRY, CDR2 SYGVKD, per germline. The CDR3 here is CAISEAGATEAFF. The DNA for the CDR3 is TGTGCCATCAGTGAAGCGGGGGCCACTGAAGCTTTCTTT.

The chain links TRBV4-1 to TRBJ2-3; a weak D match, TRBD2 (7 bases). CDR3 length equals 16 residues. From germline, CDR1 is MGHRA and CDR2 YSYEKL. Trimming removed 4 bases at V and 6 bases at J, with 20 bases between. CDR3 protein: CASSRAWRGLGDTQYF. For the CDR3, the DNA is TGCGCCAGCAGCCGAGCGTGGCGGGGGCTAGGGGATACGCAGTATTTT.

The chain is built from TRBV18 and TRBJ2-5; TRBD2 might be the D (5 bases). Trimming cost V 5 bases and J 2 bases, with 15 bases left between them. Per the germline V gene, CDR1 is KGHSH and CDR2 is LQKENI. The CDR3 runs 15 residues. The CDR3 nucleotides are TGTGCCAGCTCAGTAGGCTCGACGGGACAAGAGACCCAGTACTTC. Translated: CASSVGSTGQETQYF. The full variable domain, rest sourced from reference TRBV18 and TRBJ2-5, is NAGVMQNPRHLVRRRGQEARLRCSPMKGHSHVYWYRQLPEEGLKFMVYLQKENIIDESGMPKERFSAEFPKEGPSILRIQQVVRGDSAAYFCASSVGSTGQETQYFGPGTRLLVL.

The chain is built from TRBV10-3 and TRBJ1-3; 8 positions agree with TRBD1. V shed 11 bases, J shed 7 bases, and the junction held 7 bases outside the gene matches. Germline loops: CDR1 ENHRY, CDR2 SYGVKD. This CDR3 contains 12 residues. CDR3 coding DNA: TGTGCCGCCCAAACAGGGGGTAACACCATATATTTT. This sequence encodes CAAQTGGNTIYF.

The DNA of the CDR3 is TGTGCCAGCAGTGACAGGGTTAAGCAGCCCCAGCATTTT. Protein: CASSDRVKQPQHF. The chain has TRBV6-5 and TRBJ1-5; 7 positions match TRBD1. CDR1 and CDR2 from the germline V gene are MNHEY and SVGAGI. The CDR3 length is 13 residues. The V gene end was trimmed by 5 bases and the J gene end by 7 bases; junction bases not matched to a gene: 5.